This T cell receptor (beta chain) was sequenced in a study of esophageal squamous cell carcinoma under preoperative chemotherapy. The wider study: Both tumor-infiltrating lymphocytes and peripheral blood T cells were profiled.

The time point was: before preoperative PTX-NDP chemotherapy. Paclitaxel-nedaplatin chemotherapy was given to patients ahead of their surgery. For this clonotype: As yet, its antigen is unknown.

Germline V CDR1 and CDR2: WNHNN, SYGVQD (reference sequence). CDR3 size: 15 residues. TCRdb independently ran MiXCR on the PCR reads; one entry per CDR3 protein. Of approximately 15,000 distinct CDR3 sequences in the sample, around three fifths are singletons; the top ten hold roughly 50%. General observations from the study: Paclitaxel-nedaplatin therapy caused immediate, substantial clonotype frequency changes. After chemotherapy, TCR diversity rose significantly in peripheral T cells but not in tumor-infiltrating lymphocytes.

This TCR derives from a human donor with esophageal squamous cell carcinoma. The donor label of this sample is uncertain. The chain employs TRBV10-1 and TRBJ2-1; D is possibly TRBD2 (5 bases). The assigned J gene may be wrong: the sequence end matches TRBJ2-5 better. This sample was taken from a patient given preoperative chemotherapy. The CDR3 loop is CASSGRRGSVETQYF. DNA for the CDR3: TGCGCCAGCTCGGGTAGGAGAGGGTCCGTAGAGACCCAGTACTTC.